This T cell receptor (beta chain) is from a study of blood T cell repertoires in COVID-19. Background on the study: From T cells, B-cell-depleted T cells, or PBMCs came the material, which was cDNA or gDNA.

As processed by the authors: Nucleated cell counts were estimated from reference gene primer amplification. Produced via immunoSEQ multiplex PCR; TCRdb's table is partial and in-frame only. V, J and clone size reflect that table, while D and trimming were determined from the DNA. This table holds some 270,000 clones, roughly 85% found once. Germline values: CDR1 LNHDA, CDR2 SQIVND (reference sequence). The CDR3 spans 13 residues. The V end lost 3 bases, the J end lost 6 bases, and 9 bases lay between the germline ends. Living in 25 or so US areas, the participants were between roughly 18 and 95 years of age. Cohort assignment relied on participant-reported clinical history. In the case of this clone: The same CDR3 can be traced to other DNA sequences in this sample.

The chain carries TRBV19 and TRBJ1-5, with D unclear. The TCR sequence derives from a woman aged 45-59 years with acute COVID-19. The sample comprised PBMCs or T cells enriched from blood (not recorded which). The CDR3 loop reads CASSIEGGQPQHF. CDR3 bases: TGTGCCAGTAGTATTGAAGGAGGTCAGCCCCAGCATTTT.